The 2 T cell receptor beta chains below all came from one sample that was sequenced in a study of T cell responses to AZD1222 COVID-19 vaccine. The method was immunoSEQ multiplex PCR; TCRdb's version includes in-frame clones alone and lacks a portion of them. Of some 130,000 clones in the sample, roughly 85% are singletons; the top ten hold around 20%. Sequencing used peripheral blood, obtained on day 0 of MenACWY control vaccination. These receptors were taken from an adult in good health.

V usage is TRBV9 and J usage is TRBJ1-6; D is ambiguous. This CDR3 is 14 amino acids long. Germline lookup yields CDR1 SGDLS and CDR2 YYNGEE. V shed 2 bases and J shed 7 bases, with 10 bases lying between them. CDR3: CASSVRGSNSPLHF. DNA for the CDR3: TGTGCCAGCAGCGTTCGAGGGTCGAATTCACCCCTCCACTTT.

This clone was observed once. The CDR3 spells CASLGQGKNTGELFF. CDR3 DNA: TGTGCCAGCCTCGGACAGGGAAAGAACACCGGGGAGCTGTTTTTT. This rearrangement joins TRBV28 to TRBJ2-2, with TRBD1 matching 8 bases. Per germline, CDR1 MDHEN and CDR2 SYDVKM. The CDR3 has 15 residues. Trimming took 8 bases from V and 1 from J; bases not matched to a gene: 6.